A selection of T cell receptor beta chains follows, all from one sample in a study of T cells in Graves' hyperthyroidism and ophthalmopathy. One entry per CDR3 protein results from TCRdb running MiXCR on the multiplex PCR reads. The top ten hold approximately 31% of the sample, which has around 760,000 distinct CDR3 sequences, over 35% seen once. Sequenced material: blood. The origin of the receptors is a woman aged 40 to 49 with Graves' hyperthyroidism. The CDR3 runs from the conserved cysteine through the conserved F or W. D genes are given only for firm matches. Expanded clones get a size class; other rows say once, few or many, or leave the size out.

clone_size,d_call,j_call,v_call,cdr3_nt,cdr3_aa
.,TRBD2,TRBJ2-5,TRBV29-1,TGCAGCTCACCACCTAGCGGGGAAGAGACCCAGTACTTC,CSSPPSGEETQYF
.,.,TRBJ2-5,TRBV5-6,TGTGCCAGCAGCTTGGCAGGGATTTGGGCTGAGACCCAGTACTTC,CASSLAGIWAETQYF
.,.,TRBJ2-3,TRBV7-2,TGTGCCAGCGCCGGAGGGGGGACAGATACGCAGTATTTT,CASAGGGTDTQYF
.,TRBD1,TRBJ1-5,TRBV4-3,TGCGCCAGCAGCCAAGGGCAGGGGGCCGAACCCCAGCATTTT,CASSQGQGAEPQHF
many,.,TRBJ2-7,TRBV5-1,TGCGCCAGCAGCCCGGACGCAAATGCCGAGCAGTACTTC,CASSPDANAEQYF
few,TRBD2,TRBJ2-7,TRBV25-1,TGTGCCAGCAGTTACTCGCCCTTGCTAGCGGGAGTGGGGGAGCAGTACTTC,CASSYSPLLAGVGEQYF
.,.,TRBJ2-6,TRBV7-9,TGTGCCAGCAGCTCTGGGGGGGCCACTGGGGCCAACGTCCTGACTTTC,CASSSGGATGANVLTF
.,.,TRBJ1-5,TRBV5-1,TGCGCCAGCAGCTCCGTCAGGGATCGGCCCCAGCATTTT,CASSSVRDRPQHF
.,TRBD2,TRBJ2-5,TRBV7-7,TGTGCTAGCCCTCCTAGCGGGGCAGAAGAGACCCAGTACTTC,CASPPSGAEETQYF
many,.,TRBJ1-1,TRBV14,TGTGCCAGCAGCCCGTTCGGGAGACCTGAAGCTTTCTTT,CASSPFGRPEAFF